Following are 21 T cell receptor beta chains from one sample sequenced in a study of siplizumab effects on memory and regulatory T cells. Measured with immunoSEQ multiplex PCR; TCRdb has only the in-frame clones, and not every one. The data contain over 70,000 clones, 80% to 90% of them singletons. Sequenced sample: CD4+ T cells sorted from blood. These receptors came from a human donor in good health.

The chain joins TRBV19 to TRBJ1-5; 7 positions agree with TRBD1. Germline V gene sequence: CDR1 LNHDA, CDR2 SQIVND (reference sequence). The trim removed 5 bases at V and 10 bases at J, leaving 11 bases unmatched. The CDR3 sequence is 14 residues long. CDR3 DNA sequence: TGTGCCAGTAGTCCAGGACAGGCCCAAAGACCCCAGCATTTT. It encodes CASSPGQAQRPQHF.

The chain carries TRBV5-5 and TRBJ2-5; 7 bases match TRBD2. V dropped 1 base and J dropped 1; count of bases not matched to a gene: 10. Germline V gives CDR1 SGHKS, CDR2 YYEKEE (reference sequence). The CDR3 loop spans 17 amino acids. The CDR3 coding sequence is TGTGCCAGCAGCTTGAGAGGGAGACGGGAGGTCCAAGAGACCCAGTACTTC. Protein product: CASSLRGRREVQETQYF.

The V gene is TRBV5-1, the J gene TRBJ1-3; TRBD1 is a possible D gene (6 bases). Trimming pared 2 bases from V and 3 bases from J, leaving 9 bases between. CDR3 size: 14 residues. Germline V gene sequence: CDR1 SGHRS, CDR2 YFSETQ. Here the CDR3 DNA reads TGCGCCAGCAGCTTAACAGGGTTTGGAAACACCATATATTTT. The encoded protein is CASSLTGFGNTIYF. The whole variable domain, filled in from reference TRBV5-1 and TRBJ1-3, reads KAGVTQTPRYLIKTRGQQVTLSCSPISGHRSVSWYQQTPGQGLQFLFEYFSETQRNKGNFPGRFSGRQFSNSRSEMNVSTLELGDSALYLCASSLTGFGNTIYFGEGSWLTVV.

The chain's CDR3 is CASSRSGVGSEKLFF. For the CDR3, the DNA is TGTGCCAGCAGCCGATCTGGGGTAGGATCTGAAAAACTGTTTTTT. The chain couples TRBV7-3 to TRBJ1-4; D is undetermined. Germline assignment: CDR1 SGHTA and CDR2 FQGTGA. The CDR3 consists of 15 residues. Trimming took off 5 bases at V and 7 bases at J, with 17 bases between the two ends.

The V and J genes are TRBV18 and TRBJ2-1, with D perhaps matching TRBD2 (6 bases). This CDR3 contains 14 residues. Germline loops: CDR1 KGHSH, CDR2 LQKENI. Trimming took off 3 bases at V and 3 bases at J, with 9 bases between the two ends. CDR3 in amino acids: CASSPQTSYNEQFF. Here the CDR3 DNA reads TGTGCCAGCTCACCTCAGACTAGCTACAATGAGCAGTTCTTC.

The J gene is TRBJ2-3, the V gene TRBV10-3, with TRBD2 identical over 8 bases. The CDR3 has 14 residues. With V trimmed by 3 bases and J by 2 bases, 1 base remained unmatched. CDR1 is ENHRY, CDR2 SYGVKD, per germline. The CDR3 reads CAISDGRATDTQYF. The CDR3 bases are TGTGCCATCAGTGACGGGAGGGCCACAGATACGCAGTATTTT.

The V and J genes are TRBV7-2 and TRBJ2-7, with a tentative D call TRBD2 (6 bases). V was shortened by 5 bases and J by 1 base, with 15 bases between the two germline ends. The CDR3 covers 15 residues. The germline gives CDR1 SGHTA, CDR2 FQGNSA. CDR3: CASSRFAGPSYEQYF. The CDR3 DNA sequence: TGTGCCAGCAGCCGATTTGCGGGGCCATCCTACGAGCAGTACTTC.

The genes are TRBV18 and TRBJ2-7; no reliable D call. The V gene's germline CDR1 is KGHSH and CDR2 LQKENI. The length of the CDR3 is 15 residues. Trimming cost V 1 base and J 0 bases, with 10 bases left between them. The CDR3: CASSPRPNFSYEQYF. The CDR3 DNA is TGTGCCAGCTCACCACGACCAAATTTCTCCTACGAGCAGTACTTC. Complete variable domain (other parts from reference TRBV18 and TRBJ2-7): NAGVMQNPRHLVRRRGQEARLRCSPMKGHSHVYWYRQLPEEGLKFMVYLQKENIIDESGMPKERFSAEFPKEGPSILRIQQVVRGDSAAYFCASSPRPNFSYEQYFGPGTRLTVT.

The chain is built from TRBV20-1 and TRBJ1-1; no firm D call. Deletions cut 6 bases from V and 4 bases from J, with 9 bases between. Germline values: CDR1 DFQATT, CDR2 SNEGSKA (reference sequence). This CDR3 has 11 residues. The DNA for the CDR3 is TGCAGTGCCTGGCGTGGCACTGAAGCTTTCTTT. Protein: CSAWRGTEAFF.

The V gene is TRBV6-5, the J gene TRBJ2-3, with no clear D. The ends were cut back, 6 bases at V and 4 bases at J, with 14 bases in the middle. The CDR3 is 14 residues long. Germline CDR1 MNHEY, CDR2 SVGAGI. This CDR3 reads CASSRGSGSDTQYF. In DNA, the CDR3 is TGTGCCAGCAGCCGTGGTTCGGGCTCAGATACGCAGTATTTT.

This chain joins TRBV4-3 and TRBJ2-2, with TRBD1 matching 7 bases. CDR1 LGHNA and CDR2 YSLEER come from the germline V gene. The junction had 14 bases not matched to a gene; V was cut back by 4 bases and J by 9 bases. The CDR3 is 16 residues long. CDR3 sequence (DNA): TGCGCCAGCAGCCCCGGAAAAAGGGGGCTATCTTGGGAGCTGTTTTTT. It codes for CASSPGKRGLSWELFF.

The chain couples TRBV9 to TRBJ1-3, with D possibly matching TRBD1 (5 bases). This CDR3 is built from 15 residues. V lost 3 bases to trimming and J lost 0 bases, with 10 bases between them. Germline CDR1 reads SGDLS; CDR2 reads YYNGEE. Here the CDR3 DNA reads TGTGCCAGCAGCGAACAGGCCTCCTCTGGAAACACCATATATTTT. Translating gives CASSEQASSGNTIYF.

V is TRBV5-6 and J is TRBJ1-4, with D maybe TRBD1 (6 bases). Germline lookup yields CDR1 SGHDT and CDR2 YYEEEE. The CDR3 totals 15 residues. Trimming cost V 1 base and J 6 bases, with 13 bases left between them. The CDR3: CASSLQRGAYEKLFF. CDR3 bases: TGTGCCAGCAGCTTGCAGCGGGGGGCGTATGAAAAACTGTTTTTT. The full variable domain, with the rest looked up from reference TRBV5-6 and TRBJ1-4, is DAGVTQSPTHLIKTRGQQVTLRCSPKSGHDTVSWYQQALGQGPQFIFQYYEEEERQRGNFPDRFSGHQFPNYSSELNVNALLLGDSALYLCASSLQRGAYEKLFFGSGTQLSVL.

The CDR3 here is CASSQDGRGRGHATNEKLFF. The CDR3 DNA reads TGCGCCAGCAGCCAAGATGGCAGGGGGAGGGGGCATGCAACTAATGAAAAACTGTTTTTT. The J gene is TRBJ1-4, the V gene TRBV4-1, with 7 bases aligning to TRBD1. Germline loops: CDR1 MGHRA, CDR2 YSYEKL. This CDR3 has 20 amino acids. Germline trimming cut 0 bases from V and 0 bases from J; bases unmatched to any gene: 13.

The rearrangement uses TRBV6-6 and TRBJ2-3; 11 bases line up with TRBD2. V lost 2 bases, J lost 5 bases, and 6 bases stayed unmatched. The V gene's germline CDR1 is MNHNY and CDR2 SVGAGI (reference sequence). CDR3 size: 16 residues. The CDR3 DNA reads TGTGCCAGCAGTTACGAAGGAGGACTAGCGGGAGATACGCAGTATTTT. Translated, it gives CASSYEGGLAGDTQYF.

This clone was seen just once. The chain is built from TRBV5-1 and TRBJ2-5; D is unclear. The CDR3 consists of 15 residues. The ends were cut back, 1 base at V and 5 bases at J, with 15 bases in the middle. Germline CDR1 SGHRS, CDR2 YFSETQ. The CDR3 sequence is CASSLIGATRETQYF. CDR3 coding DNA: TGCGCCAGCAGCTTGATTGGCGCGACCAGGGAGACCCAGTACTTC.

V and J are TRBV14 and TRBJ2-7; D is ambiguous. Trimming cost V 0 bases and J 1 base, with 7 bases left between them. CDR1 is SGHDN and CDR2 is FVKESK in the germline V gene. The CDR3 consists of 14 residues. The CDR3 spells CASSQDSQSYEQYF. The DNA for the CDR3 is TGTGCCAGCAGCCAAGATTCCCAGTCCTACGAGCAGTACTTC.

CDR3 sequence: CASSPRGRSTDTQYF. In nucleotides, the CDR3 is TGTGCCAGCTCACCACGCGGGAGGAGCACAGATACGCAGTATTTT. The chain joins TRBV18 to TRBJ2-3, with 8 bases matching TRBD2. The CDR3 length is 15 residues. Germline loops: CDR1 KGHSH, CDR2 LQKENI. With V trimmed by 1 base and J by 0 bases, 0 bases remained unmatched.

The chain is built from TRBV19 and TRBJ1-1; D gene uncertain. There are 11 residues in the CDR3. The V end lost 8 bases, the J end lost 6 bases, and 10 bases lay between the germline ends. CDR1 and CDR2 from the germline V gene are LNHDA and SQIVND (reference sequence). The CDR3: CASYREAEAFF. CDR3 DNA sequence: TGTGCCAGTTATAGGGAAGCTGAAGCTTTCTTT.

This clone was observed a few times. The rearrangement joins TRBV19 to TRBJ1-1; 8 bases align to TRBD1. V dropped 8 bases and J dropped 2; count of bases not matched to a gene: 10. The germline CDR1 and CDR2 sequences are LNHDA and SQIVND (reference sequence). The CDR3 totals 15 residues. CDR3 loop: CASSQARGPNTEAFF. The CDR3 DNA is TGTGCCAGTTCTCAGGCCAGGGGGCCCAACACTGAAGCTTTCTTT.

The table lists this clone with a count of one. The chain employs TRBV18 and TRBJ2-3, with TRBD2 matching 11 bases. The CDR3 is 16 residues long. The V gene's germline CDR1 is KGHSH and CDR2 LQKENI. The ends lost 1 base at V and 5 bases at J; junction bases unmatched: 5. The CDR3 region is CASSPLAGGPLDTQYF. In DNA form, the CDR3 reads TGTGCCAGCTCACCACTAGCGGGAGGGCCCCTAGATACGCAGTATTTT.